This TCR beta chain was captured in a study of shared clonotypes between healthy human individuals. Study-level information: Per donor, three plates held CD4 naive cells, three held CD4 memory, two held CD8 naive and one held CD8 memory.

Only in-frame clones appear in the TCRdb table, and some are missing; sequencing was by immunoSEQ multiplex PCR. The sample yields 1.4 million to 1.5 million clones, 96% seen once. This CDR3 region has 16 residues. Trimming stripped 3 bases from V and 7 bases from J, with 22 bases between. Germline loops: CDR1 KGHSH, CDR2 LQKENI. This receptor was obtained from a man aged 25-45 years in good health. Sequenced sample: naive CD4+ T cells sorted from blood. Subset defined: CD45RA+ positively selected. J is TRBJ2-7 and V is TRBV18; tentative D call: TRBD2 (6 bases). CDR3: CASSPSGVGITKEQYF. The CDR3 nucleotides are TGTGCCAGCTCACCCTCGGGGGTGGGGATTACTAAAGAGCAGTACTTC.